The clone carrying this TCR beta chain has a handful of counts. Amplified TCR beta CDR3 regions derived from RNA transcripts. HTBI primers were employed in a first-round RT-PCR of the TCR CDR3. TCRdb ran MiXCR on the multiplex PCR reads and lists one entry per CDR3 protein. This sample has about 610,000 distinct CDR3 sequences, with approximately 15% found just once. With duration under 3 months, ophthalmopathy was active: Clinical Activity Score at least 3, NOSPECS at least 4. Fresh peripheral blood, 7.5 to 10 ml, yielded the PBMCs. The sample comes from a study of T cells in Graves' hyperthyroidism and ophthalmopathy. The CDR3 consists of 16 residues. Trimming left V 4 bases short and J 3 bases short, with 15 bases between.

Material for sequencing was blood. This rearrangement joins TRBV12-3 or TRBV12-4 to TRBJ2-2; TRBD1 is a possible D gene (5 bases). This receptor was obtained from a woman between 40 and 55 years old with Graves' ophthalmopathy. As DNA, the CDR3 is TGTGCCAGCAGTTACTCAGGGTGGATCGACACCGGGGAGCTGTTTTTT. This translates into CASSYSGWIDTGELFF.